This T cell receptor beta chain was profiled in a study of control samples from healthy donors and cancer patients. Sequencing was performed with immunoSEQ multiplex PCR; in TCRdb, only in-frame clones are kept and a portion is missing. Of 120,000 or so clones listed, 80% to 90% are singletons. With 2 bases removed from V and 4 bases from J, the gap between germline ends came to 9 bases. The CDR3 extends over 13 amino acids. From germline, CDR1 is SGHVS and CDR2 FQNEAQ. The rearrangement joins TRBV7-8 to TRBJ2-7, with D unresolved. The source material was blood. The TCR comes from a man aged 60 to 69 in good health. CDR3 region: CASSLSVGYEQYF. The CDR3 DNA is TGTGCCAGCAGCTTAAGCGTAGGGTACGAGCAGTACTTC.